Here is one T cell receptor beta chain with its context. Antigen: not known. This sample was included in a study of T cells expressing NK-cell markers. Study information: It was sorted CD3+CD56+NKG2C+, CD3+CD56+NKG2C- and CD3+CD56-NKG2C+ T cells that supplied the TCR beta repertoires. Within the sequenced cohort of eight donors, seven exhibited HCMV seropositivity and one was seronegative. Findings and caveats of the study: Topping the CD3+CD56-NKG2C+ fraction as well were these clonotypes, in a handful of donors. Expanded clones of NKG2C+ T cells had an unclear HCMV specificity.

For each CDR3 protein, TCRdb gives one entry from its re-call of the 5' RACE reads, without DNA. The repertoire shows about 150,000 distinct CDR3 sequences; the top ten hold 30% to 45%. CDR3 length equals 13 residues. CDR1 and CDR2 (germline): KGHDR, SFDVKD. The clonotype originates from a woman in her fifties or sixties in good health. Sequences were obtained from blood T cells: a sorted CD56 or NKG2C T cell subset, CD4+ or CD8+ T cells, or bulk PBMC T cells (not recorded which). This rearrangement joins TRBV24-1 to TRBJ2-1. CDR3 amino acids: CATSDFYNNEQFF.